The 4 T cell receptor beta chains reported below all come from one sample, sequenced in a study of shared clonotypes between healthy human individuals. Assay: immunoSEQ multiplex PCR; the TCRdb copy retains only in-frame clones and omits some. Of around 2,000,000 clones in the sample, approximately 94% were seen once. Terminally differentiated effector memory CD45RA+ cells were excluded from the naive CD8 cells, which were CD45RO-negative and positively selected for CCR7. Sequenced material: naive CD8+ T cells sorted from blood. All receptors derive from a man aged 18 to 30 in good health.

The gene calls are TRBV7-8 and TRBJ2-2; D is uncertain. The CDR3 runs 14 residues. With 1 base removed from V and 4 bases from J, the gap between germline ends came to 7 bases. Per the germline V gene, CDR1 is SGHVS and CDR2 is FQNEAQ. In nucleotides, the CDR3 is TGTGCCAGCAGCTTAGAGATCTTCACCGGGGAGCTGTTTTTT. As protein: CASSLEIFTGELFF.

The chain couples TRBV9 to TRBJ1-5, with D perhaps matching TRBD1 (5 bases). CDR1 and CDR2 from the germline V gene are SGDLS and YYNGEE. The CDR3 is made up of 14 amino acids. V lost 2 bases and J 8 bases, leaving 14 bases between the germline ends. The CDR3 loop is CASSVGGSGEPQHF. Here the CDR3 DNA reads TGTGCCAGCAGCGTTGGGGGGTCGGGGGAGCCCCAGCATTTT.

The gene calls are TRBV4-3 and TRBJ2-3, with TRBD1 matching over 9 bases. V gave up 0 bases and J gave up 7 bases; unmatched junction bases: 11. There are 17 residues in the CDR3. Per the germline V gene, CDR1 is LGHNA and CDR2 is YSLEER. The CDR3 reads CASSQDFGDRVYYTQYF. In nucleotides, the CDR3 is TGCGCCAGCAGCCAAGATTTTGGGGACAGGGTTTACTATACGCAGTATTTT.

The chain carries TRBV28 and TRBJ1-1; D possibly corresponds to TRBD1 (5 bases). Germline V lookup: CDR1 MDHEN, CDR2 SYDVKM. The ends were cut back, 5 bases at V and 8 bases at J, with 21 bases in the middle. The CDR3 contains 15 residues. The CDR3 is CASSGLRDGELEAFF. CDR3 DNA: TGTGCCAGCAGTGGTCTCCGGGACGGGGAATTGGAAGCTTTCTTT.